The rows below give T cell receptor beta chains drawn from one sample of a study of blood T cell repertoires in COVID-19. TCRdb's table, derived via immunoSEQ multiplex PCR, lists solely in-frame clones and lacks some. The sample shows over 90,000 clones, 84% of them seen only once. The sequencing sample was made of peripheral blood. These receptors all stem from a man aged 35 to 55 with active or convalescent COVID-19. Both conserved end residues are part of each CDR3. D genes are given only for firm matches. Rows give clone size only sometimes, using once, few, many, or a class for an expanded clone.

D gene: .; clone size: few; V gene: TRBV6-5; J gene: TRBJ1-5; CDR3 protein: CASSYSNAAQPQHF; CDR3 DNA: TGTGCCAGCAGTTACTCGAATGCGGCGCAGCCCCAGCATTTT
D gene: .; clone size: .; V gene: TRBV5-1; J gene: TRBJ2-2; CDR3 protein: CASSLATDRTGELFF; CDR3 DNA: TGCGCCAGCAGCTTGGCCACAGACCGCACCGGGGAGCTGTTTTTT
D gene: .; clone size: .; V gene: TRBV19; J gene: TRBJ1-2; CDR3 protein: CASSRGGYTF; CDR3 DNA: TGTGCCAGTAGCAGGGGTGGCTACACCTTC
D gene: TRBD2; clone size: .; V gene: TRBV19; J gene: TRBJ2-2; CDR3 protein: CASNPRGALLTTGELFF; CDR3 DNA: TGTGCCAGTAATCCGCGGGGGGCCTTGCTTACCACCGGGGAGCTGTTTTTT
D gene: .; clone size: .; V gene: TRBV18; J gene: TRBJ2-7; CDR3 protein: CASSPSLYEQYF; CDR3 DNA: TGTGCCAGCTCCCCATCACTTTACGAGCAGTACTTC
D gene: TRBD1; clone size: .; V gene: TRBV7-2; J gene: TRBJ2-4; CDR3 protein: CASSLNGGQARNIQYF; CDR3 DNA: TGTGCCAGCAGCTTAAATGGGGGACAGGCTCGGAACATTCAGTACTTC
D gene: .; clone size: .; V gene: TRBV7-8; J gene: TRBJ2-7; CDR3 protein: CASSLGLQDYEQYF; CDR3 DNA: TGTGCCAGCAGCTTGGGACTCCAAGATTACGAGCAGTACTTC
D gene: TRBD1; clone size: .; V gene: TRBV6-5; J gene: TRBJ1-2; CDR3 protein: CASGQGKGGYTF; CDR3 DNA: TGTGCCAGCGGACAGGGGAAAGGGGGCTACACCTTC
D gene: TRBD2; clone size: .; V gene: TRBV6-4; J gene: TRBJ2-6; CDR3 protein: CASSDSTSDTGANVLTF; CDR3 DNA: TGTGCCAGCAGTGACTCGACTAGCGACACTGGGGCCAACGTCCTGACTTTC
D gene: TRBD1; clone size: once; V gene: TRBV5-6; J gene: TRBJ1-1; CDR3 protein: CASSFRDRAFF; CDR3 DNA: TGTGCCAGCAGCTTCCGGGACAGAGCTTTCTTT
D gene: .; clone size: .; V gene: TRBV5-6; J gene: TRBJ2-3; CDR3 protein: CAGSLGRGRAADTQYF; CDR3 DNA: TGTGCCGGCAGCTTGGGGCGGGGCAGGGCGGCAGATACGCAGTATTTT
D gene: .; clone size: .; V gene: TRBV20-1; J gene: TRBJ2-1; CDR3 protein: CSASPADRYNEQFF; CDR3 DNA: TGCAGTGCTAGTCCCGCCGACAGGTACAATGAGCAGTTCTTC
D gene: TRBD1; clone size: .; V gene: TRBV19; J gene: TRBJ2-2; CDR3 protein: CASRTGTGELFF; CDR3 DNA: TGTGCCAGCCGGACAGGGACCGGGGAGCTGTTTTTT
D gene: .; clone size: .; V gene: TRBV29-1; J gene: TRBJ1-1; CDR3 protein: CSVEVAGENTEAFF; CDR3 DNA: TGCAGCGTTGAAGTAGCAGGGGAGAACACTGAAGCTTTCTTT
D gene: .; clone size: .; V gene: TRBV11-3; J gene: TRBJ2-1; CDR3 protein: CASSLDAGTYNEQFF; CDR3 DNA: TGTGCCAGCAGCTTAGATGCGGGAACCTACAATGAGCAGTTCTTC
D gene: .; clone size: .; V gene: TRBV18; J gene: TRBJ2-2; CDR3 protein: CASSLRTANTGELFF; CDR3 DNA: TGTGCCAGCTCCCTAAGGACAGCGAACACCGGGGAGCTGTTTTTT
D gene: .; clone size: few; V gene: TRBV20-1; J gene: TRBJ1-1; CDR3 protein: CSASAGGNTEAFF; CDR3 DNA: TGCAGTGCTAGTGCGGGAGGAAACACTGAAGCTTTCTTT
D gene: .; clone size: once; V gene: TRBV19; J gene: TRBJ1-1; CDR3 protein: CASLYRETTEAFF; CDR3 DNA: TGTGCCAGTCTTTACAGGGAGACCACTGAAGCTTTCTTT
D gene: .; clone size: .; V gene: TRBV9; J gene: TRBJ2-1; CDR3 protein: CASSADSYNEQFF; CDR3 DNA: TGTGCCAGCAGCGCGGACAGTTACAATGAGCAGTTCTTC
D gene: .; clone size: .; V gene: TRBV6-5; J gene: TRBJ2-7; CDR3 protein: CASSYSAMSAYEQYF; CDR3 DNA: TGTGCCAGCAGTTACAGCGCCATGTCGGCCTACGAGCAGTACTTC
D gene: .; clone size: .; V gene: TRBV20-1; J gene: TRBJ1-2; CDR3 protein: CSASVRDTNYGYTF; CDR3 DNA: TGCAGTGCTAGTGTTCGGGACACCAACTATGGCTACACCTTC
D gene: TRBD1; clone size: .; V gene: TRBV6-2/TRBV6-3; J gene: TRBJ2-2; CDR3 protein: CASSRTGGIRTGELFF; CDR3 DNA: TGTGCCAGCAGTAGGACAGGGGGCATACGGACCGGGGAGCTGTTTTTT
D gene: .; clone size: .; V gene: TRBV4-2; J gene: TRBJ2-3; CDR3 protein: CASSQDYARTSDTQYF; CDR3 DNA: TGTGCCAGCAGCCAAGATTATGCCAGAACGTCAGATACGCAGTATTTT
D gene: .; clone size: .; V gene: TRBV9; J gene: TRBJ1-1; CDR3 protein: CASSVVPAGNTEAFF; CDR3 DNA: TGTGCCAGCAGCGTAGTTCCCGCCGGGAACACTGAAGCTTTCTTT
D gene: TRBD2; clone size: .; V gene: TRBV5-1; J gene: TRBJ2-3; CDR3 protein: CASRNGGDSSTQYF; CDR3 DNA: TGCGCCAGCAGAAACGGGGGGGATTCTTCAACGCAGTATTTT
D gene: TRBD1; clone size: .; V gene: TRBV6-5; J gene: TRBJ1-5; CDR3 protein: CASSKGQNQPQHF; CDR3 DNA: TGTGCCAGCAGTAAGGGACAGAATCAGCCCCAGCATTTT
D gene: TRBD1; clone size: .; V gene: TRBV9; J gene: TRBJ1-2; CDR3 protein: CASSTRQGVDGYTF; CDR3 DNA: TGTGCCAGCAGCACTCGACAGGGGGTCGATGGCTACACCTTC
D gene: .; clone size: once; V gene: TRBV7-9; J gene: TRBJ1-1; CDR3 protein: CASSFGGAGTEAFF; CDR3 DNA: TGTGCCAGCAGCTTTGGAGGGGCCGGCACTGAAGCTTTCTTT
D gene: .; clone size: .; V gene: TRBV15; J gene: TRBJ1-5; CDR3 protein: CATSITYRDKFNQPQHF; CDR3 DNA: TGTGCCACCAGCATAACGTACCGGGACAAATTCAATCAGCCCCAGCATTTT
D gene: TRBD2; clone size: .; V gene: TRBV7-9; J gene: TRBJ2-1; CDR3 protein: CASSPGSGAYENEQFF; CDR3 DNA: TGTGCCAGCAGCCCGGGAAGCGGGGCCTACGAGAATGAGCAGTTCTTC
D gene: .; clone size: once; V gene: TRBV4-1; J gene: TRBJ1-1; CDR3 protein: CASSQDPRAGVETEAFF; CDR3 DNA: TGCGCCAGCAGCCAAGACCCCCGGGCAGGGGTAGAAACTGAAGCTTTCTTT
D gene: TRBD1; clone size: .; V gene: TRBV10-3; J gene: TRBJ2-7; CDR3 protein: CAIRRTGGGNEQYF; CDR3 DNA: TGTGCCATCAGACGGACAGGGGGCGGGAACGAGCAGTACTTC
D gene: .; clone size: .; V gene: TRBV7-9; J gene: TRBJ1-1; CDR3 protein: CASSLEREAFF; CDR3 DNA: TGTGCCAGCAGCTTAGAGAGGGAAGCTTTCTTT
D gene: .; clone size: .; V gene: TRBV4-2; J gene: TRBJ1-4; CDR3 protein: CASSQVQGGLGGEKLFF; CDR3 DNA: TGTGCCAGCAGCCAAGTTCAGGGCGGGCTGGGGGGTGAAAAACTGTTTTTT